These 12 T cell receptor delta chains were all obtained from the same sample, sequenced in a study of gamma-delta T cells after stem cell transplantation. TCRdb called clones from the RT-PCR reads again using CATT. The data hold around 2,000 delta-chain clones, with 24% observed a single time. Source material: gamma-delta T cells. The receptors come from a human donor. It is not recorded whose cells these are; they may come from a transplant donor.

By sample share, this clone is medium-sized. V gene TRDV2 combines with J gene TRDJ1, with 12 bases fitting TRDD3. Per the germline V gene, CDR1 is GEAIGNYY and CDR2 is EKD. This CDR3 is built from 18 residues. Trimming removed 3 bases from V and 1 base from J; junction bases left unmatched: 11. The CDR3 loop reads CACDPLLLGDTSTDKLIF. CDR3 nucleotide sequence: TGTGCCTGTGACCCCCTTTTACTGGGGGATACTAGCACCGATAAACTCATCTTT.

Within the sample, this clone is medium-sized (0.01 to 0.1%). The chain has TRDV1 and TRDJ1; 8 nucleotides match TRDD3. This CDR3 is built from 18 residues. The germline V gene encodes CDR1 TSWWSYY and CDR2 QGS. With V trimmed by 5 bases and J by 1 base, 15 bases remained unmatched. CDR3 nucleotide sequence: TGTGCTCTTGGGAGCTACGGCTGGGGGAGCCCCGGCACCGATAAACTCATCTTT. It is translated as CALGSYGWGSPGTDKLIF.

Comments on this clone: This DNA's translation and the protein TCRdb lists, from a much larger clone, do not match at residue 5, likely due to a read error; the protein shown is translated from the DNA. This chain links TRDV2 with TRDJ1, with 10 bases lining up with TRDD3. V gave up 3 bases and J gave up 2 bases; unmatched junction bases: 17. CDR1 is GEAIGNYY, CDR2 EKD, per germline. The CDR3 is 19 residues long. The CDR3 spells CACDAVSIRGIRLTDKLIF. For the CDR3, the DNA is TGTGCCTGTGACGCCGTATCAATCCGGGGGATACGCTTGACCGATAAACTCATCTTT.

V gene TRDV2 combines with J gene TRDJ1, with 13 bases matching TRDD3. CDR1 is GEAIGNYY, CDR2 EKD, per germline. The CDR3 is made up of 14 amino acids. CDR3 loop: CSVLGDTHTDKLIF. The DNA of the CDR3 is TGTTCCGTACTGGGGGATACGCACACCGATAAACTCATCTTT.

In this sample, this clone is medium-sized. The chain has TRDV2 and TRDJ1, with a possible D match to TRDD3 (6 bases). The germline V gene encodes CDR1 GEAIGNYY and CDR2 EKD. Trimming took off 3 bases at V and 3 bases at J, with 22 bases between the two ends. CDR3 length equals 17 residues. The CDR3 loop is CACDVLTGIGFPDKLIF. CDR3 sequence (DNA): TGTGCCTGTGACGTCTTGACAGGGATAGGCTTCCCCGATAAACTCATCTTT.

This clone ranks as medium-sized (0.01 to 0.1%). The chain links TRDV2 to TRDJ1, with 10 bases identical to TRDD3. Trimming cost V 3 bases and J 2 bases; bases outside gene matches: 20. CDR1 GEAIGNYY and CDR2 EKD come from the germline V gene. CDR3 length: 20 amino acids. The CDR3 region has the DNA TGTGCCTGTGACCCCCTTCCTAATACTGGGGGATGGGGTTTGACCGATAAACTCATCTTT. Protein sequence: CACDPLPNTGGWGLTDKLIF.

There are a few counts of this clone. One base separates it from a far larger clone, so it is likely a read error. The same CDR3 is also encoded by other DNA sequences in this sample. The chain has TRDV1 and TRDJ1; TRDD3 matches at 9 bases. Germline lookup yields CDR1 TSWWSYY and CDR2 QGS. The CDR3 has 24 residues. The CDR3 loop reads CALGDFPTNIPILGEIRYTDKLIF. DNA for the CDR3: TGTGCTCTGGGGGACTTTCCTACGAACATACCTATACTGGGGGAGATCAGGTACACCGATAAACTCATCTTT.

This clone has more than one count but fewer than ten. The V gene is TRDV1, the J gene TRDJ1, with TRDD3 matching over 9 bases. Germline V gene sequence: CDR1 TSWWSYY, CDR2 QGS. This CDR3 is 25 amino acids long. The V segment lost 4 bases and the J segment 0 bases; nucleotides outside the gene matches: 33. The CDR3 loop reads CALGASLFLPLLTGGQIYYTDKLIF. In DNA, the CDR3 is TGTGCTCTTGGGGCCTCCCTCTTCCTTCCCTTACTTACTGGGGGACAAATATATTACACCGATAAACTCATCTTT.

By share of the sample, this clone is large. The CDR3, as DNA: TGTGCCTGTGACCAAGCGGGGGCTTCCTCTCTTCCCTCCTGGGACACCCGACAGATGTTTTTC. Translation gives CACDQAGASSLPSWDTRQMFF. The gene calls are TRDV2 and TRDJ3, with D possibly being TRDD2 (6 bases). This CDR3 region has 21 residues. The germline V gene encodes CDR1 GEAIGNYY and CDR2 EKD. Trimming shortened V by 3 bases and J by 0 bases, and 23 bases separated the two germline ends.

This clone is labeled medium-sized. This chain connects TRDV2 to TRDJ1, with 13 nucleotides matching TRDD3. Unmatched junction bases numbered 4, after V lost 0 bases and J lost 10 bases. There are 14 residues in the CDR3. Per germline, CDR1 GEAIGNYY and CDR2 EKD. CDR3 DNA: TGTGCCTGTGACACCCTACTGGGGGATACGCGACTCATCTTT. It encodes CACDTLLGDTRLIF.

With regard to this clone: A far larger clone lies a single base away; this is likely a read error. The DNA of the CDR3 is TGTGCCTGTGACACCGTACTGGGGCCCAATAAACTCATCTTT. It specifies CACDTVLGPNKLIF. The chain combines TRDV2 with TRDJ1; TRDD3 matches at 7 bases. The J segment lost 6 bases and the V segment lost 0 bases, leaving 6 bases of the junction unmatched. This CDR3 contains 14 residues. Germline V gives CDR1 GEAIGNYY, CDR2 EKD.

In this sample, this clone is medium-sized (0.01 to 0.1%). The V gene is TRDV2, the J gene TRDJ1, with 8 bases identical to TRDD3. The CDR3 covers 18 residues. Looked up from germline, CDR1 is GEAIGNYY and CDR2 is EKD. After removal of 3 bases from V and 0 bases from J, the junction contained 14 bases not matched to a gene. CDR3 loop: CACDPVLGDQLYTDKLIF. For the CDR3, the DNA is TGTGCCTGTGACCCCGTTCTGGGGGACCAGCTCTACACCGATAAACTCATCTTT.